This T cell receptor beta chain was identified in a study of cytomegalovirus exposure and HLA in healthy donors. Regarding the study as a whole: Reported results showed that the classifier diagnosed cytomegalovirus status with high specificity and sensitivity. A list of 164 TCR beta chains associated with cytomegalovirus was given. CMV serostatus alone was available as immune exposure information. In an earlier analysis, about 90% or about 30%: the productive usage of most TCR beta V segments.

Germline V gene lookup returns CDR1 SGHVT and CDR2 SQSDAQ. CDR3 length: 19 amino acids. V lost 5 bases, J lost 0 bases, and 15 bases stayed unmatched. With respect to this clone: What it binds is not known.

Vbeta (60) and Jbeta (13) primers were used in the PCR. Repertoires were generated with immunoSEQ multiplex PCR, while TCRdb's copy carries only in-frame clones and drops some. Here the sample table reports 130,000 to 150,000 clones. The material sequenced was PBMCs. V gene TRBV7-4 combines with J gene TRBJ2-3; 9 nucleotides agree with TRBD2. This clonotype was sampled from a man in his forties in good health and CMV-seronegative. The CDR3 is CASSPSGGSSGGSTDTQYF. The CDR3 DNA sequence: TGTGCCAGCAGCCCTTCCGGGGGAAGTAGCGGGGGTAGCACAGATACGCAGTATTTT.